The sequence of this TCR beta chain was determined in a study of beta chain features in type 1 diabetes. The CDR3 runs 14 residues. The germline V gene has CDR1 SGHTA and CDR2 FQGNSA. Trimming stripped 0 bases from V and 7 bases from J, with 10 bases between. Expressed TCRB transcripts got sequenced, as all isolated RNA was reverse transcribed. The repertoire was sequenced with immunoSEQ multiplex PCR; TCRdb's copy has only in-frame clones and lacks some. Of fewer than 400,000 clones in the sample, less than 10% were seen once. Sequencing used central memory CD4+ T cells from blood. The TCR sequence derives from a woman aged 18-29 years in good health. The V call is TRBV7-2, the J call TRBJ2-1; possibly TRBD2 for D (5 bases). CDR3 DNA: TGTGCCAGCAGCTTAGCGCGGGTAGTTAATGAGCAGTTCTTC. Protein sequence: CASSLARVVNEQFF.